One and the same sample provided the 10 T cell receptor beta chains below, sequenced in a study of regulatory T cells in long-lasting Graves disease. Construction of TCR beta libraries relied on iRepertoire HTBI primers and on Arm-PCR targeting CDR3 regions. TCRdb re-derived calls from the multiplex PCR reads in MiXCR, one entry per CDR3 protein. The data contain some 400,000 distinct CDR3 sequences, about 15% of them singletons. Time point reported: newly diagnosed GD, antithyroid drugs for less than 3 months. Preparation of the TCR library used RNA extracted from PBMCs. This sample was also put to use in a study of T cells in Graves' hyperthyroidism and ophthalmopathy.

The source material was peripheral blood mononuclear cells (PBMCs), sampled at new diagnosis, from a patient treated with antithyroid drugs. The receptors originated from a woman under 40 with Graves disease.

The chain combines TRBV20-1 with TRBJ1-6, with unresolved D. Germline loops: CDR1 DFQATT, CDR2 SNEGSKA (reference sequence). V was trimmed by 0 bases and J by 13 bases, leaving 19 bases between them. The CDR3 sequence is 15 residues long. CDR3 sequence reads: CSAREARNNLRPLHF. DNA for the CDR3: TGCAGTGCTAGAGAGGCCAGGAATAACCTCCGGCCCCTCCACTTT.

This clonotype was counted at least ten times. The chain combines TRBV7-3 with TRBJ2-7, with 10 bases identical to TRBD1. CDR3 length equals 16 residues. V dropped 4 bases and J dropped 0; count of bases not matched to a gene: 6. CDR1 SGHTA and CDR2 FQGTGA come from the germline V gene. CDR3 residues: CASSCPGQGTSYEQYF. The CDR3, as DNA: TGTGCCAGCAGCTGTCCGGGACAGGGGACCTCCTACGAGCAGTACTTC.

The chain joins TRBV4-1 to TRBJ1-2; D perhaps matches TRBD1 (5 bases). The V gene's germline CDR1 is MGHRA and CDR2 YSYEKL. V was pared by 1 base and J by 5 bases, with 14 bases between. The CDR3 covers 15 residues. The CDR3 region has the DNA TGCGCCAGCAGCCAAGTCGGGGACGGGGTGTATGGCTACACCTTC. Translated: CASSQVGDGVYGYTF.

About this clonotype itself: A single base separates this from a much larger clone, so it may be a read error. V usage is TRBV6-1 and J usage is TRBJ2-5, with TRBD1 matching over 7 bases. The CDR3 has 13 amino acids. Germline CDR1 reads MNHNS; CDR2 reads SASEGT. CDR3 region: CASRGTEGEAQYF. CDR3 nucleotide sequence: TGTGCCAGCAGGGGGACAGAAGGAGAGGCCCAGTACTTC.

The gene calls are TRBV20-1 and TRBJ1-1; tentatively, D is TRBD1 (6 bases). Trimming cost V 6 bases and J 2 bases, with 22 bases left between them. CDR3 size: 16 residues. Germline lookup yields CDR1 DFQATT and CDR2 SNEGSKA (reference sequence). The CDR3 nucleotides are TGCAGTGCCCCGTCGGGGGGCGGCGTAATCAACACTGAAGCTTTCTTT. It specifies CSAPSGGGVINTEAFF.

The chain carries TRBV10-3 and TRBJ2-3; D is possibly TRBD1 (6 bases). This CDR3 region has 14 residues. From germline, CDR1 is ENHRY and CDR2 SYGVKD. V lost 3 bases, J lost 6 bases, and 13 bases lay in between. The DNA for the CDR3 is TGTGCCATCAGTGAACAAATAGGGGGTGATACGCAGTATTTT. Protein: CAISEQIGGDTQYF.

This clonotype has a count of ten or more. The gene calls are TRBV12-3 or TRBV12-4 and TRBJ2-7; D is uncertain. CDR3 length equals 12 residues. V lost 3 bases, J lost 7 bases, and 10 bases lay in between. Here the CDR3 reads CASSLAGDEQYF. DNA of the CDR3: TGTGCCAGCAGTTTGGCTGGGGATGAGCAGTACTTC.

The V gene is TRBV5-4, the J gene TRBJ2-1, with D tentatively TRBD1 (6 bases). The CDR3 spans 19 residues. The germline V gene encodes CDR1 SGHNT and CDR2 YYREEE (reference sequence). The V end was cut by 1 base, the J end by 0 bases, with 20 bases between. The CDR3 bases are TGTGCCAGCAGCTTGCAGAAATACAGGGAAGTGAGCTCCTACAATGAGCAGTTCTTC. Its translation is CASSLQKYREVSSYNEQFF.

The rearrangement uses TRBV4-1 and TRBJ2-2, with 13 bases identical to TRBD2. Germline assignment: CDR1 MGHRA and CDR2 YSYEKL. Trimming cost V 4 bases and J 7 bases; bases outside gene matches: 6. The CDR3 is 16 amino acids. The CDR3 DNA sequence: TGCGCCAGCAGCCGAGGACTAGCGGGAGTGGGCGGGGAGCTGTTTTTT. Protein product: CASSRGLAGVGGELFF.

This clonotype was observed many times. This sequence joins TRBV24-1 and TRBJ1-2; unclear D gene. Trimming removed 2 bases from V and 2 bases from J, with 11 bases in between. CDR3 length equals 15 residues. Germline-derived CDR1 and CDR2 are KGHDR and SFDVKD. This CDR3 is CATSDSLGWNYGYTF. The CDR3 DNA is TGTGCCACCAGTGATTCATTAGGGTGGAACTATGGCTACACCTTC.